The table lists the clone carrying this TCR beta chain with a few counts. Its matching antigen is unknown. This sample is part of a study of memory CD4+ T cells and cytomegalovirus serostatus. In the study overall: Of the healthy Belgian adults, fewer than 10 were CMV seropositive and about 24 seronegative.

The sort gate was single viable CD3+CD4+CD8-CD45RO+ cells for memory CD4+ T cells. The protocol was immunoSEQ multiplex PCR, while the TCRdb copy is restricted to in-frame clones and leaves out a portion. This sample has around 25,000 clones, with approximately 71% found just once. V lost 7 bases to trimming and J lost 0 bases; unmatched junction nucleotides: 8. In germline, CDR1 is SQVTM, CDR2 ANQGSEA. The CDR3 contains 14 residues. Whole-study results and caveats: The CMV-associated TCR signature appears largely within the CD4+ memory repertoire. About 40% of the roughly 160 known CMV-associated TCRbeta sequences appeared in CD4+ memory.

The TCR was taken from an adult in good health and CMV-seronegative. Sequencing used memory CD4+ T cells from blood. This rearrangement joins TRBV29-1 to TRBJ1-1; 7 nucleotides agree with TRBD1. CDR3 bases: TGCAGCGCAAACAGGGGTTTAATGAACACTGAAGCTTTCTTT. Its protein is CSANRGLMNTEAFF.